A selection of T cell receptor beta chains follows, all from one sample in a study of early T cells in non-severe SARS-CoV-2 infection. TCRdb processed the 5' RACE reads anew with MiXCR; each CDR3 protein has one entry. The sample has about 130,000 distinct CDR3 sequences; about 15% are singletons. Sequencing was performed on whole blood. The receptors here all came from an adult who was a healthcare worker with PCR-confirmed SARS-CoV-2 infection or an uninfected control (not recorded which). Each CDR3 is given with its conserved first and last residue. The D gene is left open where the match is weak. Expanded clones get a size class; other rows say once, few or many, or leave the size out.

clone_size: -; j_call: TRBJ1-2; d_call: -; v_call: TRBV20-1; cdr3_aa: CSASRQAGIYGYTF; cdr3_nt: TGCAGTGCTAGCCGACAGGCGGGTATCTATGGCTACACCTTC
clone_size: -; j_call: TRBJ1-2; d_call: -; v_call: TRBV18; cdr3_aa: CASSDGIANYGYTF; cdr3_nt: TGTGCCAGCTCAGACGGGATAGCTAACTATGGCTACACCTTC
clone_size: many; j_call: TRBJ2-7; d_call: TRBD1; v_call: TRBV27; cdr3_aa: CASRPRQGSYEQYF; cdr3_nt: TGTGCCAGCAGACCCAGACAGGGATCCTACGAGCAGTACTTC
clone_size: -; j_call: TRBJ2-3; d_call: TRBD2; v_call: TRBV5-1; cdr3_aa: CASSPMGGDTDTQYF; cdr3_nt: TGCGCCAGCAGCCCTATGGGGGGGGACACAGATACGCAGTATTTT
clone_size: -; j_call: TRBJ2-7; d_call: -; v_call: TRBV12-3/TRBV12-4; cdr3_aa: CASGLLHEQYF; cdr3_nt: TGTGCCAGCGGGCTGTTACACGAGCAGTACTTC
clone_size: many; j_call: TRBJ2-7; d_call: TRBD2; v_call: TRBV7-2; cdr3_aa: CASSPQTSGASYEQYF; cdr3_nt: TGTGCCAGCAGCCCCCAGACTAGCGGGGCCTCCTACGAGCAGTACTTC
clone_size: few; j_call: TRBJ2-2; d_call: TRBD1; v_call: TRBV12-3/TRBV12-4; cdr3_aa: CASRQGSGTGELFF; cdr3_nt: TGTGCCAGCAGACAGGGGTCGGGCACCGGGGAGCTGTTTTTT
clone_size: -; j_call: TRBJ1-4; d_call: TRBD1; v_call: TRBV4-1; cdr3_aa: CASSYTSLGRGVLFF; cdr3_nt: TGCGCCAGCAGCTACACGTCTCTCGGCAGGGGGGTTTTGTTTTTT
clone_size: -; j_call: TRBJ2-2; d_call: -; v_call: TRBV7-9; cdr3_aa: CASSFQRTGELFF; cdr3_nt: TGTGCCAGCAGCTTTCAGAGGACCGGGGAGCTGTTTTTT
clone_size: many; j_call: TRBJ2-7; d_call: -; v_call: TRBV6-6; cdr3_aa: CASSGPGRVYEQYF; cdr3_nt: TGTGCCAGCAGTGGCCCGGGACGCGTCTACGAGCAGTACTTC
clone_size: few; j_call: TRBJ1-1; d_call: -; v_call: TRBV20-1; cdr3_aa: CSISFRDTSFF; cdr3_nt: TGCAGCATCTCCTTTCGGGACACTTCTTTCTTT
clone_size: many; j_call: TRBJ1-4; d_call: -; v_call: TRBV6-6; cdr3_aa: CASSPGRTVEKLFF; cdr3_nt: TGTGCCAGCAGTCCCGGCCGGACAGTTGAAAAACTGTTTTTT
clone_size: -; j_call: TRBJ2-7; d_call: -; v_call: TRBV30; cdr3_aa: CAWSVDSFYEQYF; cdr3_nt: TGTGCCTGGAGTGTAGATAGTTTCTACGAGCAGTACTTC
clone_size: -; j_call: TRBJ2-1; d_call: -; v_call: TRBV9; cdr3_aa: CASSVGSGVSYNEQFF; cdr3_nt: TGTGCCAGCAGCGTAGGGTCAGGGGTCTCCTACAATGAGCAGTTCTTC
clone_size: -; j_call: TRBJ1-6; d_call: -; v_call: TRBV6-6; cdr3_aa: CASSSLGGISALHF; cdr3_nt: TGTGCCAGCAGTTCCCTGGGGGGGATTTCGGCCCTCCACTTT
clone_size: few; j_call: TRBJ1-1; d_call: -; v_call: TRBV4-1; cdr3_aa: CASSQGTITGLDTEAFF; cdr3_nt: TGCGCCAGCAGCCAAGGGACGATAACAGGGTTGGACACTGAAGCTTTCTTT
clone_size: -; j_call: TRBJ2-7; d_call: -; v_call: TRBV11-2; cdr3_aa: CASSLQTSYEQYF; cdr3_nt: TGTGCCAGCAGCTTACAGACGTCCTACGAGCAGTACTTC
clone_size: -; j_call: TRBJ1-6; d_call: TRBD1; v_call: TRBV30; cdr3_aa: CAWTGQAVSPLHF; cdr3_nt: TGTGCCTGGACGGGACAGGCGGTCTCACCCCTCCACTTT
clone_size: -; j_call: TRBJ1-6; d_call: TRBD1; v_call: TRBV10-3; cdr3_aa: CAIRTGGPNSPLHF; cdr3_nt: TGTGCCATCAGAACAGGGGGCCCTAATTCACCCCTCCACTTT
clone_size: -; j_call: TRBJ2-3; d_call: TRBD2; v_call: TRBV3-1; cdr3_aa: CASSQEGLATDTQYF; cdr3_nt: TGTGCCAGCAGCCAAGAGGGACTAGCAACAGATACGCAGTATTTT
clone_size: -; j_call: TRBJ1-3; d_call: -; v_call: TRBV12-3/TRBV12-4; cdr3_aa: CASSPRDSGNTIYF; cdr3_nt: TGTGCCAGCAGCCCGCGGGACTCTGGAAACACCATATATTTT
clone_size: -; j_call: TRBJ2-1; d_call: -; v_call: TRBV4-1; cdr3_aa: CASSQDGGGFPGYNEQFF; cdr3_nt: TGCGCCAGCAGCCAAGATGGAGGGGGATTCCCGGGGTACAATGAGCAGTTCTTC
clone_size: -; j_call: TRBJ2-7; d_call: TRBD1; v_call: TRBV5-1; cdr3_aa: CASAGTDSYEQYF; cdr3_nt: TGCGCCAGCGCCGGGACAGACTCCTACGAGCAGTACTTC
clone_size: few; j_call: TRBJ1-5; d_call: -; v_call: TRBV29-1; cdr3_aa: CSVVVQVNQPQHF; cdr3_nt: TGCAGCGTTGTAGTGCAGGTCAATCAGCCCCAGCATTTT
clone_size: many; j_call: TRBJ2-5; d_call: TRBD2; v_call: TRBV20-1; cdr3_aa: CSVAGGLQETQYF; cdr3_nt: TGCAGTGTTGCGGGGGGCCTCCAAGAGACCCAGTACTTC
clone_size: many; j_call: TRBJ1-1; d_call: -; v_call: TRBV18; cdr3_aa: CASSRTGTQVTEAFF; cdr3_nt: TGTGCCAGCTCACGAACCGGGACACAAGTGACTGAAGCTTTCTTT
clone_size: -; j_call: TRBJ1-1; d_call: TRBD1; v_call: TRBV29-1; cdr3_aa: CSVLDRAKSEAFF; cdr3_nt: TGCAGCGTCCTCGACAGGGCGAAGTCTGAAGCTTTCTTT
clone_size: few; j_call: TRBJ2-5; d_call: TRBD1; v_call: TRBV5-1; cdr3_aa: CASSSIRDSQETQYF; cdr3_nt: TGCGCCAGCAGCTCCATTCGGGACAGTCAAGAGACCCAGTACTTC
clone_size: -; j_call: TRBJ1-3; d_call: -; v_call: TRBV12-3/TRBV12-4; cdr3_aa: CASSPGLLMRNTIYF; cdr3_nt: TGTGCCAGCAGTCCCGGGTTGCTTATGCGAAACACCATATATTTT
clone_size: -; j_call: TRBJ2-7; d_call: -; v_call: TRBV6-1; cdr3_aa: CASTTAGPYEQYF; cdr3_nt: TGTGCCAGCACCACTGCGGGACCCTACGAGCAGTACTTC
clone_size: -; j_call: TRBJ2-5; d_call: TRBD2; v_call: TRBV10-3; cdr3_aa: CATSGGGETQYF; cdr3_nt: TGTGCCACGTCGGGAGGCGGCGAGACCCAGTACTTC
clone_size: -; j_call: TRBJ2-6; d_call: -; v_call: TRBV4-2; cdr3_aa: CASSPEGSGSGANVLTF; cdr3_nt: TGTGCCAGCAGCCCAGAGGGCAGTGGCTCTGGGGCCAACGTCCTGACTTTC
clone_size: few; j_call: TRBJ2-7; d_call: -; v_call: TRBV7-9; cdr3_aa: CASSARRSEQYF; cdr3_nt: TGTGCCAGCAGCGCCCGCAGAAGCGAGCAGTACTTC
clone_size: -; j_call: TRBJ2-7; d_call: TRBD1; v_call: TRBV19; cdr3_aa: CASSIGQDYEQYF; cdr3_nt: TGTGCCAGTAGTATCGGACAGGACTACGAGCAGTACTTC
clone_size: -; j_call: TRBJ2-1; d_call: -; v_call: TRBV10-3; cdr3_aa: CAISDGTNNEQFF; cdr3_nt: TGTGCCATCAGTGATGGGACAAACAATGAGCAGTTCTTC
clone_size: -; j_call: TRBJ2-1; d_call: -; v_call: TRBV6-6; cdr3_aa: CASSYSNQNNEQFF; cdr3_nt: TGTGCCAGCAGTTACTCGAACCAGAACAATGAGCAGTTCTTC
clone_size: few; j_call: TRBJ2-5; d_call: -; v_call: TRBV7-9; cdr3_aa: CASSLDREVEETQYF; cdr3_nt: TGTGCCAGCAGCTTAGACAGGGAGGTGGAAGAGACCCAGTACTTC
clone_size: -; j_call: TRBJ1-5; d_call: -; v_call: TRBV11-3; cdr3_aa: CASSLYDNPWRPQHF; cdr3_nt: TGTGCCAGCAGCTTATACGACAACCCTTGGAGACCCCAGCATTTT
clone_size: -; j_call: TRBJ2-2; d_call: -; v_call: TRBV30; cdr3_aa: CAWSHRFTGELFF; cdr3_nt: TGTGCCTGGAGTCACCGGTTTACCGGGGAGCTGTTTTTT
clone_size: few; j_call: TRBJ1-1; d_call: -; v_call: TRBV30; cdr3_aa: CAWKGGTEEAFF; cdr3_nt: TGTGCCTGGAAAGGGGGTACTGAGGAAGCTTTCTTT
clone_size: -; j_call: TRBJ1-2; d_call: -; v_call: TRBV12-3/TRBV12-4; cdr3_aa: CASSWGSYGYTF; cdr3_nt: TGTGCCAGCAGTTGGGGCTCCTATGGCTACACCTTC
clone_size: -; j_call: TRBJ2-3; d_call: -; v_call: TRBV10-3; cdr3_aa: CAISVGASRTDTQYF; cdr3_nt: TGTGCCATCAGTGTTGGGGCGTCTCGCACAGATACGCAGTATTTT
clone_size: -; j_call: TRBJ2-3; d_call: TRBD1; v_call: TRBV7-8; cdr3_aa: CASSFLGTGTVTDTQYF; cdr3_nt: TGTGCCAGCAGCTTTCTTGGCACCGGGACAGTCACAGATACGCAGTATTTT
clone_size: -; j_call: TRBJ2-6; d_call: -; v_call: TRBV3-1; cdr3_aa: CASSHQTSGANVLTF; cdr3_nt: TGTGCCAGCAGCCATCAGACATCCGGGGCCAACGTCCTGACTTTC
clone_size: few; j_call: TRBJ1-4; d_call: TRBD1; v_call: TRBV19; cdr3_aa: CASTVTGAPNEKLFF; cdr3_nt: TGTGCCAGTACCGTCACAGGGGCCCCTAATGAAAAACTGTTTTTT
clone_size: few; j_call: TRBJ1-2; d_call: TRBD1; v_call: TRBV5-4; cdr3_aa: CASARAGTGEYGYTF; cdr3_nt: TGTGCCAGCGCGCGAGCCGGGACAGGGGAATATGGCTACACCTTC
clone_size: many; j_call: TRBJ1-2; d_call: -; v_call: TRBV12-3/TRBV12-4; cdr3_aa: CASSLSQGQLYGYTF; cdr3_nt: TGTGCCAGCAGTTTATCCCAAGGGCAGCTCTATGGCTACACCTTC
clone_size: -; j_call: TRBJ2-3; d_call: TRBD2; v_call: TRBV7-2; cdr3_aa: CASRAGLNTDTQYF; cdr3_nt: TGTGCCAGCAGAGCGGGACTCAACACAGATACGCAGTATTTT
clone_size: -; j_call: TRBJ2-2; d_call: TRBD2; v_call: TRBV24-1; cdr3_aa: CATSESRGANTGELFF; cdr3_nt: TGTGCCACCAGTGAAAGTCGGGGGGCGAACACCGGGGAGCTGTTTTTT
clone_size: few; j_call: TRBJ1-1; d_call: TRBD1; v_call: TRBV20-1; cdr3_aa: CSAGTANTEAFF; cdr3_nt: TGCAGTGCTGGGACAGCAAACACTGAAGCTTTCTTT
clone_size: -; j_call: TRBJ1-2; d_call: TRBD1; v_call: TRBV7-2; cdr3_aa: CASSHRQGAGGYTF; cdr3_nt: TGTGCCAGCAGCCACAGACAGGGGGCCGGTGGCTACACCTTC